One sample yielded the 18 T cell receptor beta chains listed below, sequenced in a study of T cell responses to AZD1222 COVID-19 vaccine. Only in-frame clones appear in the TCRdb table, and some are missing; sequencing was by immunoSEQ multiplex PCR. The sample lists roughly 150,000 clones, about 92% occurring once. Specimen: peripheral blood, collected on day 0 of AZD1222 vaccination. All receptors come from an adult in good health.

The chain uses TRBV5-1 and TRBJ1-3, with a tentative D call TRBD1 (5 bases). The CDR3 consists of 15 residues. Trimming cost V 0 bases and J 3 bases, with 10 bases left between them. In germline, CDR1 is SGHRS, CDR2 YFSETQ. Here the CDR3 reads CASSLAAGHGNTIYF. CDR3 coding DNA: TGCGCCAGCAGCTTGGCTGCAGGGCATGGAAACACCATATATTTT.

The rearrangement uses TRBV9 and TRBJ2-2; possible D gene TRBD1, 6 bases. The length of the CDR3 is 12 residues. Deletions cut 3 bases from V and 6 bases from J, with 6 bases between. CDR1 and CDR2 from the germline V gene are SGDLS and YYNGEE. DNA of the CDR3: TGTGCCAGCAGCGCAGGGGCCGGGGAGCTGTTTTTT. Its protein is CASSAGAGELFF.

The chain employs TRBV5-6 and TRBJ2-7; 11 nucleotides line up with TRBD2. From germline, CDR1 is SGHDT and CDR2 YYEEEE. The CDR3 length is 14 residues. Trimming cost V 5 bases and J 3 bases; bases outside gene matches: 4. In DNA, the CDR3 is TGTGCCAGCAGTTTTGGGACTAGCGGCTACGAGCAGTACTTC. Translating gives CASSFGTSGYEQYF.

This CDR3 is CASSRADRDNSPLHF. The DNA of the CDR3 is TGCGCCAGCAGCCGGGCCGACAGGGATAATTCACCCCTCCACTTT. V usage is TRBV4-1 and J usage is TRBJ1-6, with 7 bases that match TRBD1. The junction had 5 bases not matched to a gene; V was cut back by 4 bases and J by 5 bases. The CDR3 loop spans 15 amino acids. Germline lookup yields CDR1 MGHRA and CDR2 YSYEKL.

The chain has TRBV5-6 and TRBJ2-7; 7 nucleotides agree with TRBD2. This CDR3 region has 15 residues. Germline lookup yields CDR1 SGHDT and CDR2 YYEEEE. V lost 0 bases, J lost 7 bases, and 10 bases stayed unmatched. The CDR3 loop reads CASSLGAGEGDEQYF. The CDR3 bases are TGTGCCAGCAGCTTGGGCGCGGGGGAAGGTGATGAGCAGTACTTC. The full variable domain, its missing parts supplied by reference TRBV5-6 and TRBJ2-7, is DAGVTQSPTHLIKTRGQQVTLRCSPKSGHDTVSWYQQALGQGPQFIFQYYEEEERQRGNFPDRFSGHQFPNYSSELNVNALLLGDSALYLCASSLGAGEGDEQYFGPGTRLTVT.

This clone has just a few counts. V and J are TRBV6-2 or TRBV6-3 and TRBJ2-5; D might be TRBD1 (6 bases). Trimming shortened V by 2 bases and J by 7 bases, and 17 bases separated the two germline ends. This CDR3 has 15 residues. Per the germline V gene, CDR1 is MNHEY and CDR2 is SVGEGT. The CDR3 coding sequence is TGTGCCAGCAGTTACGCGGCAGCCCAAGGGGGGACCCAGTACTTC. Translated: CASSYAAAQGGTQYF.

The chain joins TRBV11-2 to TRBJ1-6; unclear D gene. The CDR3 is made up of 13 amino acids. Trimming removed 1 base at V and 9 bases at J, with 7 bases between. Germline-derived CDR1 and CDR2 are SGHAT and FQNNGV. The CDR3 region has the DNA TGTGCCAGCAGCTTAGGAGGTAGTTCACCCCTCCACTTT. Encoded protein: CASSLGGSSPLHF.

The V gene is TRBV29-1, the J gene TRBJ1-5; D might be TRBD1 (6 bases). CDR1 and CDR2 (germline): SQVTM, ANQGSEA. V shed 6 bases and J shed 7 bases, with 19 bases lying between them. This CDR3 comprises 14 residues. CDR3 nucleotides: TGCAGCGTCGCACAGGGCGTTGGGATACAGCCCCAGCATTTT. Its protein is CSVAQGVGIQPQHF. Full variable domain (outside the CDR3, taken from reference TRBV29-1 and TRBJ1-5): SAVISQKPSRDICQRGTSLTIQCQVDSQVTMMFWYRQQPGQSLTLIATANQGSEATYESGFVIDKFPISRPNLTFSTLTVSNMSPEDSSIYLCSVAQGVGIQPQHFGDGTRLSIL.

The chain links TRBV15 to TRBJ1-6; 10 nucleotides line up with TRBD1. J lost 6 bases, V lost 5 bases, and 4 bases had no gene match. There are 15 residues in the CDR3. The germline V gene has CDR1 LNHNV and CDR2 YYDKDF (reference sequence). This chain's CDR3 is CATSPRTGGNSPLHF. CDR3 DNA: TGTGCCACCAGCCCTCGGACAGGGGGTAATTCACCCCTCCACTTT.

The V call is TRBV19, the J call TRBJ2-3; D is possibly TRBD1 (6 bases). There are 17 residues in the CDR3. Germline-derived CDR1 and CDR2 are LNHDA and SQIVND (reference sequence). Trimming took off 7 bases at V and 6 bases at J, with 26 bases between the two ends. Here the CDR3 DNA reads TGTGCCAGTATGGCCCCGCGGTGGGGCAGGGGATTGGATACGCAGTATTTT. Residues: CASMAPRWGRGLDTQYF.

J is TRBJ1-1 and V is TRBV19; D is possibly TRBD1 (5 bases). CDR3 length equals 16 residues. Trimming stripped 4 bases from V and 4 bases from J, with 19 bases between. The germline CDR1 and CDR2 sequences are LNHDA and SQIVND (reference sequence). In nucleotides, the CDR3 is TGTGCCAGTAGTAGGGGGAGCGTTCTCCCAGGCACTGAAGCTTTCTTT. It translates to CASSRGSVLPGTEAFF. Full variable domain (outside the CDR3, taken from reference TRBV19 and TRBJ1-1): DGGITQSPKYLFRKEGQNVTLSCEQNLNHDAMYWYRQDPGQGLRLIYYSQIVNDFQKGDIAEGYSVSREKKESFPLTVTSAQKNPTAFYLCASSRGSVLPGTEAFFGQGTRLTVV.

This chain's CDR3 is CASSRQGPDHLYGYTF. The CDR3 DNA reads as TGTGCCAGCAGCAGACAGGGACCGGACCATCTGTATGGCTACACCTTC. V usage is TRBV7-8 and J usage is TRBJ1-2; TRBD1 aligns across 7 bases. From germline, CDR1 is SGHVS and CDR2 FQNEAQ. The trim removed 5 bases at V and 5 bases at J, leaving 14 bases unmatched. The CDR3 has 16 residues.

The J gene is TRBJ1-3, the V gene TRBV9; D might be TRBD1 (5 bases). Germline V gene lookup returns CDR1 SGDLS and CDR2 YYNGEE. The CDR3 has 17 amino acids. The V gene lost 1 base and the J gene lost 0 bases, with 14 bases spanning the gap. CDR3 in amino acids: CASSVLARAISGNTIYF. The CDR3 DNA follows: TGTGCCAGCAGCGTACTGGCCAGGGCAATCTCTGGAAACACCATATATTTT.

In DNA, the CDR3 is TGCGCCAGCAGCCCCCAATGGGTGGGTCAAGGATATGGACAGCCCCAGCATTTT. Protein sequence: CASSPQWVGQGYGQPQHF. The chain carries TRBV4-3 and TRBJ1-5; D uncertain. Trimming left V 4 bases short and J 7 bases short, with 26 bases between. This CDR3 has 18 residues. From germline, CDR1 is LGHNA and CDR2 YSLEER.

The chain uses TRBV5-1 and TRBJ2-2; D might be TRBD1 or TRBD2, each matching 6 bases. The V end lost 3 bases, the J end lost 2 bases, and 11 bases lay between the germline ends. The CDR3 totals 15 residues. Germline assignment: CDR1 SGHRS and CDR2 YFSETQ. The DNA for the CDR3 is TGCGCCAGCAGCTCCGGGGGCTTAAACACCGGGGAGCTGTTTTTT. As protein: CASSSGGLNTGELFF.

On this clone itself: The junction and the germline gene differ at one end; a read error may be behind it. The rearrangement uses TRBV19 and TRBJ1-2; D remains ambiguous. Per germline, CDR1 LNHDA and CDR2 SQIVND (reference sequence). The CDR3 contains 13 residues. CDR3 coding DNA: TGTGCCAGTAGCCAGGACGAATACTACGGCTACACCTTC. Residues: CASSQDEYYGYTF.

The chain employs TRBV28 and TRBJ1-3; no clear D. CDR3 length: 14 residues. The V end lost 3 bases, the J end lost 4 bases, and 10 bases lay between the germline ends. CDR1 is MDHEN, CDR2 SYDVKM, per germline. CDR3 residues: CASSLDRPGNTIYF. The CDR3 coding sequence is TGTGCCAGCAGTTTGGATCGGCCCGGAAACACCATATATTTT.

CDR3 in DNA: TGTGCCAGCAGTCTACAGGGGTCTTATGGCTACACCTTC. Its translation is CASSLQGSYGYTF. J is TRBJ1-2 and V is TRBV6-5; 7 bases align to TRBD1. V was pared by 5 bases and J by 5 bases, with 5 bases of the junction left unmatched. The CDR3 consists of 13 residues. Germline V gene sequence: CDR1 MNHEY, CDR2 SVGAGI.